This T cell receptor (beta chain) derives from a study of blood T cell repertoires in COVID-19. For the study at large: Material from acute and convalescent COVID-19 was sourced from the United States, Italy and Spain. From T cells, B-cell-depleted T cells, or PBMCs came the material, which was cDNA or gDNA.

CDR3 size: 16 residues. Germline values: CDR1 LNHNV, CDR2 YYDKDF (reference sequence). V lost 0 bases and J lost 0, with 8 bases in between. This clone came up a few times. As originally analysed: Reference gene primer amplification gave estimated nucleated cell counts. Libraries were prepared by immunoSEQ multiplex PCR; TCRdb keeps only in-frame clonotypes and omits some of them. The V and J calls and clone size come from that table; D and trimming were worked out from the DNA. The sample gives approximately 280,000 clones, around 91% of which show up once; around 12% is in the top ten. The J gene is TRBJ1-4, the V gene TRBV15; unclear D gene. The sequenced material came from peripheral blood. The TCR comes from a woman aged 55 to 70 with acute or convalescent COVID-19. CDR3 loop: CATSRDPVATNEKLFF. DNA for the CDR3: TGTGCCACCAGCAGAGATCCGGTTGCAACTAATGAAAAACTGTTTTTT.